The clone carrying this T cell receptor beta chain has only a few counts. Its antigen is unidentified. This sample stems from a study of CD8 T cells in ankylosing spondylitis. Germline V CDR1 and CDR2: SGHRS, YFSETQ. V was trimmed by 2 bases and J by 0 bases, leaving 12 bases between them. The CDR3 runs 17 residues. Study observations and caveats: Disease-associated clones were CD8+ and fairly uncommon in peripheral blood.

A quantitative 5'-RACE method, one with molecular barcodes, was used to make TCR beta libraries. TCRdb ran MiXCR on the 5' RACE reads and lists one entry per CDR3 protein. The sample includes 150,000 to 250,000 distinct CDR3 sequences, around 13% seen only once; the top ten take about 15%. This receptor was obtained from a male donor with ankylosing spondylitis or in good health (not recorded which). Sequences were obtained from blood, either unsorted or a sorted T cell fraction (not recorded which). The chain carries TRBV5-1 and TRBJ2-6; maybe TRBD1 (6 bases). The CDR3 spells CASSFQQGNSGANVLTF. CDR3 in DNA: TGCGCCAGCAGCTTTCAACAGGGCAACTCTGGGGCCAACGTCCTGACTTTC.